In this sample, the clone carrying this T cell receptor (beta chain) turned up many times. The antigen is not known. The protocol attached unique molecular identifiers to individual cDNA molecules. Via MiXCR, TCRdb re-called the 5' RACE reads, giving one row per CDR3 protein. The sample contains 40,000 to 45,000 distinct CDR3 sequences, approximately 5.9% of which appear only once. These data come from a study of early T cells in non-severe SARS-CoV-2 infection. At the level of the study: Chains stayed unpaired after sequencing of bulk RNA from unsorted whole blood. Points from the study as a whole: The study's VDJdb matching favored anti-spike CD8 responses and missed private and CD4 specificities.

Trimming pared 2 bases from V and 0 bases from J, leaving 6 bases between. CDR1 SGHRS and CDR2 YFSETQ come from the germline V gene. This CDR3 spans 15 amino acids. The V and J genes are TRBV5-1 and TRBJ2-6; no clear D gene. The sequences come from whole blood, collected at baseline. The receptor comes from an adult who was a healthcare worker with PCR-confirmed SARS-CoV-2 infection or an uninfected control (not recorded which). CDR3 residues: CASSFPRSGANVLTF. The CDR3 nucleotides read TGCGCCAGCAGCTTTCCCCGCTCTGGGGCCAACGTCCTGACTTTC.